This TCR beta chain comes out of a study of T-cell reconstitution after alpha-beta-depleted transplantation in children. Preparation of the TCRbeta library involved a method that used unique molecular identifiers. One entry per CDR3 protein results from TCRdb running MiXCR on the PCR reads. The data hold 600,000 to 700,000 distinct CDR3 sequences, with roughly 15% observed a single time. Germline V CDR1 and CDR2: GTSNPN, SVGIG (reference sequence). Trimming removed 4 bases at V and 1 base at J, with 10 bases between. The CDR3 totals 13 residues. This chain links TRBV30 with TRBJ1-1; D is uncertain. This TCR came from a human donor who donated a stem cell graft to a child with acute myeloid leukemia. The sample was PBMCs from the stem cell graft donor, taken from the stem cell graft. This CDR3 reads CAWNEGRNTEAFF. The CDR3 DNA reads TGTGCCTGGAATGAGGGTCGGAACACTGAAGCTTTCTTT. Filled out from reference TRBV30 and TRBJ1-1, the complete variable domain reads SQTIHQWPATLVQPVGSPLSLECTVEGTSNPNLYWYRQAAGRGLQLLFYSVGIGQISSEVPQNLSASRPQDRQFILSSKKLLLSDSGFYLCAWNEGRNTEAFFGQGTRLTVV.